One sample yielded the 25 T cell receptor beta chains listed below, sequenced in a study of blood T cell repertoires in COVID-19. Data came from immunoSEQ multiplex PCR; TCRdb stores just in-frame clones and leaves some out. The sample comprises about 180,000 clones, roughly nine tenths of which are singletons, and 2% to 2.5% rests with the top ten. Sequencing was performed on PBMCs or T cells enriched from blood (not recorded which). The receptor set was obtained from a woman aged 40 to 50 with acute COVID-19.

The chain joins TRBV3-1 (or the pseudogene TRBV3-2) to TRBJ2-7, with 9 bases matching TRBD2. With 4 bases clipped from V and 3 bases from J, the junction kept 10 bases outside the gene matches. CDR3 length: 16 residues. From germline, CDR1 is LGHDT and CDR2 YNNKEL (reference sequence). Here the CDR3 reads CASSRVRGGGIYEQYF. The CDR3 DNA follows: TGTGCCAGCAGCCGGGTTCGCGGGGGGGGAATCTACGAGCAGTACTTC.

The rearrangement links TRBV29-1 to TRBJ2-2; D unclear. V dropped 4 bases and J dropped 6 bases, with 9 bases sitting between them. The CDR3 is 12 residues long. The germline gives CDR1 SQVTM, CDR2 ANQGSEA. CDR3 in DNA: TGCAGCGTTGTAACAGAGTCCGGGGAGCTGTTTTTT. Encoded protein: CSVVTESGELFF.

This chain links TRBV27 with TRBJ2-7, with 9 positions matching TRBD1. Trimming removed 5 bases from V and 4 bases from J; junction bases left unmatched: 6. Germline V gene lookup returns CDR1 MNHEY and CDR2 SMNVEV (reference sequence). This CDR3 is 14 amino acids long. This CDR3 is CASSAGTGRYEQYF. The CDR3, as DNA: TGTGCCAGCAGTGCCGGGACAGGGCGGTACGAGCAGTACTTC.

CDR3 coding DNA: TGTGCCAGCAGCTTAACCGGGACAGGGGGCGTAAAAGATACGCAGTATTTT. The encoded protein is CASSLTGTGGVKDTQYF. The chain recombines TRBV7-2 with TRBJ2-3, with 12 bases fitting TRBD1. The V segment lost 2 bases and the J segment 5 bases; nucleotides outside the gene matches: 8. The CDR3 totals 17 residues. From germline, CDR1 is SGHTA and CDR2 FQGNSA.

This clone was seen a handful of times. This chain connects TRBV28 to TRBJ2-6; D unresolved. This CDR3 is 12 amino acids long. CDR1 and CDR2 from the germline V gene are MDHEN and SYDVKM. Trimming left V 6 bases short and J 5 bases short, with 5 bases between. Here the CDR3 DNA reads TGTGCCAGCAGGGAGCGGGCCAACGTCCTGACTTTC. This encodes CASRERANVLTF.

This clone was seen a handful of times. J is TRBJ1-6 and V is TRBV9; 11 bases match TRBD1. CDR1 is SGDLS and CDR2 is YYNGEE in the germline V gene. The CDR3 spans 15 residues. The ends lost 4 bases at V and 7 bases at J; junction bases unmatched: 4. The CDR3 loop reads CASSIRDRGNSPLHF. CDR3 sequence (DNA): TGTGCCAGCAGCATTCGGGACAGGGGGAATTCACCCCTCCACTTT.

This clone was counted only a few times. The chain couples TRBV2 to TRBJ2-7; 10 positions agree with TRBD1. Losses at the gene ends were 9 bases for V and 7 bases for J; bases not matched to a gene: 9. The CDR3 sequence is 13 residues long. Germline values: CDR1 SNHLY, CDR2 FYNNEI. CDR3 bases: TGTGCCAGTGTCCGGGACAGGGGCCGGGAGCAGTACTTC. It encodes CASVRDRGREQYF.

The chain joins TRBV21-1 to TRBJ2-7; the D call in the table, TRBD2, was not verified against the DNA. TRBV21-1 is described as a pseudogene. CDR3 size: 16 residues. DNA for the CDR3: TGTGCCAGCTCGAACATTTTGGGGCTAGCGGGGCACGAGCAGTACTTC. Encoded protein: CASSNILGLAGHEQYF.

The rearrangement links TRBV6-1 to TRBJ2-1; TRBD2 matches 15 bases. The V gene end was trimmed by 4 bases and the J gene end by 2 bases; junction bases not matched to a gene: 6. This CDR3 spans 18 amino acids. Germline V CDR1 and CDR2: MNHNS, SASEGT. This chain's CDR3 is CASSAGLAGGRPYNEQFF. CDR3 coding DNA: TGTGCCAGCAGTGCCGGACTAGCGGGGGGGAGACCCTACAATGAGCAGTTCTTC.

The genes are TRBV21-1 and TRBJ2-1; the table's D call of TRBD1 was not tested on the DNA. TRBV21-1 is tagged as a pseudogene. The CDR3 is 17 amino acids. The CDR3: CASSKGGVDSESIEQFF. The DNA for the CDR3 is TGTGCCAGCAGCAAGGGTGGTGTGGACAGTGAAAGTATTGAGCAGTTCTTC.

This clone was seen a single time. The chain is built from TRBV11-2 and TRBJ2-7, with TRBD1 identical over 9 bases. The CDR3 length is 13 residues. V was pared by 1 base and J by 7 bases, with 2 bases of the junction left unmatched. Germline CDR1 SGHAT, CDR2 FQNNGV. CDR3 loop: CASSLGQGVEQYF. The CDR3 DNA is TGTGCCAGCAGCTTAGGACAGGGGGTTGAGCAGTACTTC.

The chain recombines TRBV4-3 with TRBJ2-7, with TRBD1 matching over 9 bases. Germline V gene sequence: CDR1 LGHNA, CDR2 YSLEER. The V gene end was trimmed by 4 bases and the J gene end by 3 bases; junction bases not matched to a gene: 19. The CDR3 consists of 19 residues. CDR3 sequence (DNA): TGCGCCAGCAGCCTCATCAAACGGGCAACCGGGACAGGGTTCTACGAGCAGTACTTC. Translation: CASSLIKRATGTGFYEQYF.

The chain joins TRBV2 to TRBJ1-4; no definite D call. Trimming pared 6 bases from V and 4 bases from J, leaving 15 bases between. Germline values: CDR1 SNHLY, CDR2 FYNNEI. The CDR3 consists of 15 residues. The CDR3 region has the DNA TGTGCCAGCAGGATGGCCCTTCGGGGTAATGAAAAACTGTTTTTT. This translates into CASRMALRGNEKLFF.

This clone was recorded only once. J is TRBJ1-5 and V is TRBV21-1; the DNA was not used to check the table's D call, TRBD1. TRBV21-1 is flagged as a pseudogene. The CDR3 loop spans 13 amino acids. The DNA for the CDR3 is TGTGCCAGCAGCAAAGCGTGGGGCCCGCCCCAGCATTTT. This sequence encodes CASSKAWGPPQHF.

This chain joins TRBV10-2 and TRBJ1-2; D gene unclear. Trimming stripped 1 base from V and 5 bases from J, with 14 bases between. Germline V lookup: CDR1 WSHSY, CDR2 SAAADI. The CDR3 runs to 15 residues. CDR3 in DNA: TGCGCCAGCAGTGAGTTGGCTCAGAATCCGTATGGCTACACCTTC. This sequence encodes CASSELAQNPYGYTF.

The rearrangement uses TRBV5-1 and TRBJ2-1, with TRBD1 matching 11 bases. Losses at the gene ends were 6 bases for V and 6 bases for J; bases not matched to a gene: 5. CDR3 length equals 14 residues. Germline CDR1 reads SGHRS; CDR2 reads YFSETQ. The CDR3 protein is CASTGQGDLNEQFF. CDR3 nucleotides: TGCGCCAGCACGGGACAGGGGGATCTCAATGAGCAGTTCTTC.

The chain employs TRBV11-3 and TRBJ2-5; 13 bases agree with TRBD2. The V and J ends lost 5 bases and 7 bases, in that order; junction bases with no gene match: 10. There are 16 residues in the CDR3. Germline V gene sequence: CDR1 SGHNT, CDR2 YENEEA. CDR3 in DNA: TGTGCCAGCAGCCCCGGACTAGCGGGAGCGAGTGCGACCCAGTACTTC. Protein: CASSPGLAGASATQYF.

The chain employs TRBV5-1 and TRBJ2-5; D gene ambiguous. The ends were cut back, 4 bases at V and 5 bases at J, with 15 bases in the middle. This CDR3 is built from 14 residues. Looked up from germline, CDR1 is SGHRS and CDR2 is YFSETQ. DNA for the CDR3: TGCGCCAGCAGCCGCGCACAGTTTTTGGAGACCCAGTACTTC. Its protein product is CASSRAQFLETQYF.

V gene TRBV19 combines with J gene TRBJ2-5, with 10 bases matching TRBD2. CDR1 and CDR2 from the germline V gene are LNHDA and SQIVND (reference sequence). The CDR3 has 14 residues. V shed 5 bases, J shed 7 bases, and the junction held 7 bases outside the gene matches. The CDR3 region has the DNA TGTGCCAGTAGTCAGACTAGCGGGCGTGGGACCCAGTACTTC. It codes for CASSQTSGRGTQYF.

J is TRBJ2-1 and V is TRBV11-2, with 15 nucleotides matching TRBD2. The CDR3 is 14 residues long. Trimming at V came to 7 bases and at J to 7 bases, leaving 2 bases not matched to a gene. CDR1 is SGHAT and CDR2 is FQNNGV in the germline V gene. The CDR3, as DNA: TGTGCCAGCATCGGGACTAGCGGGGGGAATGAGCAGTTCTTC. Translated: CASIGTSGGNEQFF.

The CDR3 coding sequence is TGTGCCAGCAGTTACTCAGGCTCGGGGAGAGGAAACACCATATATTTT. As protein: CASSYSGSGRGNTIYF. The chain has TRBV6-5 and TRBJ1-3; D gene uncertain. The germline V and J ends were trimmed by 0 bases and 4 bases, with 13 bases remaining between them. Germline CDR1 is MNHEY and CDR2 is SVGAGI. The CDR3 runs 16 residues.

This chain links TRBV5-4 with TRBJ1-2; TRBD1 agrees at 11 bases. The V segment lost 5 bases and the J segment 12 bases; nucleotides outside the gene matches: 6. This CDR3 region has 12 residues. Germline values: CDR1 SGHNT, CDR2 YYREEE (reference sequence). CDR3 coding DNA: TGTGCCAGCAGATCGGACAGGGGGCCCGACACCTTC. Translating it yields CASRSDRGPDTF.

The chain couples TRBV15 to TRBJ1-5; D uncertain. Between the trimmed V and J ends, which lost 6 bases and 4 bases, there was a span of 10 bases. Germline V gene lookup returns CDR1 LNHNV and CDR2 YYDKDF (reference sequence). This CDR3 has 13 amino acids. CDR3: CATSSGLNQPQHF. The CDR3 region has the DNA TGTGCCACCAGTTCAGGCCTGAATCAGCCCCAGCATTTT.

The CDR3 DNA reads TGTGCCAGCAGCTTATCGGGCGGGGGGACTACAGATACGCAGTATTTT. The encoded protein is CASSLSGGGTTDTQYF. V usage is TRBV7-9 and J usage is TRBJ2-3, with 8 bases matching TRBD2. The CDR3 has 16 amino acids. V lost 2 bases, J lost 3 bases, and 7 bases stayed unmatched. Per the germline V gene, CDR1 is SEHNR and CDR2 is FQNEAQ (reference sequence). Drawing the rest from reference TRBV7-9 and TRBJ2-3, the complete variable domain is DTGVSQNPRHKITKRGQNVTFRCDPISEHNRLYWYRQTLGQGPEFLTYFQNEAQLEKSRLLSDRFSAERPKGSFSTLEIQRTEQGDSAMYLCASSLSGGGTTDTQYFGPGTRLTVL.

In this sample, this clone turned up once. Relative to the germline gene, one junction end is altered; a read error may explain this. CDR3 DNA sequence: TGTGCCAGCAGTAAGGCGGGGTACCAGTACCACTTC. Encoded protein: CASSKAGYQYHF. J is TRBJ1-2 and V is TRBV3-1 (or the pseudogene TRBV3-2), with D unresolved. Germline CDR1 LGHDT, CDR2 YNNKEL (reference sequence). The CDR3 runs 12 residues.